One sample yielded the 10 T cell receptor beta chains listed below, sequenced in a study of cytomegalovirus exposure and HLA in healthy donors. Amplification used 60 Vbeta primers and 13 Jbeta primers. TCRdb's copy holds only in-frame clones and misses some; the assay was immunoSEQ multiplex PCR. Of some 150,000 clones in the sample, roughly four fifths were seen once. The specimen sequenced was PBMCs. These receptors originate from a female donor in good health and CMV-seronegative.

This clone turned up a few times. Here the CDR3 reads CASSFLLRTGTNEQYF. For the CDR3, the DNA is TGTGCCAGCAGTTTCCTTTTGAGGACGGGAACCAACGAGCAGTACTTC. The chain couples TRBV6-5 to TRBJ2-7; possible D gene TRBD2, 5 bases. The CDR3 sequence is 16 residues long. V gave up 4 bases and J gave up 5 bases, with 21 bases separating them. Germline-derived CDR1 and CDR2 are MNHEY and SVGAGI.

The chain joins TRBV20-1 to TRBJ2-7; TRBD1 aligns across 8 bases. Germline V gene data show CDR1 as DFQATT and CDR2 as SNEGSKA (reference sequence). V lost 5 bases to trimming and J lost 3 bases; unmatched junction nucleotides: 0. This CDR3 contains 11 residues. CDR3 in amino acids: CSAGQGYEQYF. CDR3 nucleotides: TGCAGTGCTGGACAGGGCTACGAGCAGTACTTC.

The chain uses TRBV7-9 and TRBJ2-5, with a tentative D call TRBD1 (6 bases). Deletions cut 4 bases from V and 0 bases from J, with 9 bases between. This CDR3 spans 14 amino acids. The germline CDR1 and CDR2 sequences are SEHNR and FQNEAQ (reference sequence). CDR3 DNA: TGTGCCAGCAGCTCGGACAGTTACCAAGAGACCCAGTACTTC. This gives the protein CASSSDSYQETQYF.

This clone was seen once. This sequence joins TRBV10-3 and TRBJ2-5; 7 bases match TRBD2. Germline V gene data show CDR1 as ENHRY and CDR2 as SYGVKD. V shed 9 bases and J 0 bases; nucleotides not matched to a gene: 4. The CDR3 has 13 amino acids. The CDR3 sequence is CAIQRGYQETQYF. DNA for the CDR3: TGTGCCATTCAGCGGGGATACCAAGAGACCCAGTACTTC.

This rearrangement joins TRBV15 to TRBJ2-5, with D possibly TRBD1 on 5 matching bases. The CDR3 totals 15 residues. Between the trimmed V and J ends, which lost 0 bases and 5 bases, there was a span of 13 bases. The germline V gene has CDR1 LNHNV and CDR2 YYDKDF (reference sequence). CDR3 nucleotide sequence: TGTGCCACCAGCAGAGATCTTGTGGGGCTCGAGACCCAGTACTTC. Translation gives CATSRDLVGLETQYF.

V usage is TRBV6-1 and J usage is TRBJ1-2; D is undetermined. V lost 0 bases and J 4 bases, leaving 9 bases between the germline ends. CDR1 and CDR2 from the germline V gene are MNHNS and SASEGT. The CDR3 totals 14 residues. The CDR3 region is CASSEASAIYGYTF. CDR3 nucleotide sequence: TGTGCCAGCAGTGAAGCGTCAGCGATCTATGGCTACACCTTC.

This clone was found once. The chain couples TRBV10-1 to TRBJ1-2; the D gene is possibly TRBD1 (6 bases). CDR3 length: 14 amino acids. V dropped 0 bases and J dropped 8 bases, with 13 bases sitting between them. CDR1 and CDR2 (germline): WNHNN, SYGVQD (reference sequence). Here the CDR3 reads CASSESRGSRGYTF. In nucleotides, the CDR3 is TGCGCCAGCAGTGAGTCGAGGGGGTCGAGGGGCTACACCTTC.

This clone was detected a few times. The rearrangement links TRBV7-9 to TRBJ1-3; D may be TRBD1 (5 bases). Germline loops: CDR1 SEHNR, CDR2 FQNEAQ (reference sequence). This CDR3 contains 15 residues. Between the trimmed V and J ends, which lost 6 bases and 2 bases, there was a span of 14 bases. CDR3 nucleotides: TGTGCCAGCAGTCCCACCGGAGGGGCTGGAAACACCATATATTTT. It codes for CASSPTGGAGNTIYF.

This clone was seen a single time. The chain is built from TRBV11-2 and TRBJ2-4, with unresolved D. V lost 1 base and J lost 0, with 7 bases in between. The CDR3 has 15 amino acids. Germline lookup yields CDR1 SGHAT and CDR2 FQNNGV. The CDR3 DNA is TGTGCCAGCAGCTTAGGTCCGTTAGCCAAAAACATTCAGTACTTC. It specifies CASSLGPLAKNIQYF.

This clone was seen once. The chain has TRBV9 and TRBJ2-5, with D possibly matching TRBD2 (5 bases). TRBJ2-7 matches the DNA end more closely, so the J call is doubtful. The CDR3 is 16 amino acids. Germline V CDR1 and CDR2: SGDLS, YYNGEE. The CDR3 is CASSVAGTAGAYEQYF. In nucleotides, the CDR3 is TGTGCCAGCAGCGTAGCGGGAACGGCAGGCGCCTACGAGCAGTACTTC.